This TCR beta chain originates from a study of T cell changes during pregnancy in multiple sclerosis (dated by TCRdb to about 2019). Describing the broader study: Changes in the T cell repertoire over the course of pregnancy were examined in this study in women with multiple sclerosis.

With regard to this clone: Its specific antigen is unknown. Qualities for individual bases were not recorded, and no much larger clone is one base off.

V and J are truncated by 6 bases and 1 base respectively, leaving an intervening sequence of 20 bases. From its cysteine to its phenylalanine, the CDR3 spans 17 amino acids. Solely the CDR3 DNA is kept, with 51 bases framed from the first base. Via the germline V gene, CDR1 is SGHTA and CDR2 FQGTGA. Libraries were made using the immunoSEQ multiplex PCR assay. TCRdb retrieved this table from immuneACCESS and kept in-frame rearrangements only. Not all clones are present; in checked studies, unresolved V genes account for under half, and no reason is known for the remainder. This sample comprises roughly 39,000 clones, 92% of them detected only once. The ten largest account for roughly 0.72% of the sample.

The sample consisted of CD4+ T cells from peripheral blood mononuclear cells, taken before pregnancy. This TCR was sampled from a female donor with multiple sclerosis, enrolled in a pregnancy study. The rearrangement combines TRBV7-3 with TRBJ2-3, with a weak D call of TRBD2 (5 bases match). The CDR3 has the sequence CASSQTGFGGGTDTQYF. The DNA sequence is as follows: TGTGCCAGCAGTCAAACCGGCTTCGGAGGAGGCACAGATACGCAGTATTTT.